The entry below gives a single T cell receptor beta chain sequence along with its context. The data stem from a study of molecular identifiers for immune sequencing clone quantification. TCRdb re-called the PCR reads through MiXCR, storing one row per CDR3 protein. The data show some 40,000 distinct CDR3 sequences, with about 24% seen just once and about 1% held by the top ten. The clonotype was recovered from a human donor in good health. Some libraries in this study had Jurkat cell RNA spiked in. The sample taken for sequencing was naive CD8+ T cells from blood, with Jurkat cell RNA spiked in. Subset: FACS-sorted CD8+CD4-CCR7+CD45RA+ naive T cells.

The CDR3 reads CARRARDHGPGELFF. The CDR3 DNA follows: TGTGCCCGCCGGGCCAGGGATCATGGCCCCGGGGAGCTGTTTTTT. The V and J genes are TRBV6-1 and TRBJ2-2; weak D call: TRBD1 (5 bases). V was shortened by 11 bases and J by 6 bases, with 22 bases between the two germline ends. This CDR3 contains 15 residues. Germline CDR1 is MNHNS and CDR2 is SASEGT.